The rows below give T cell receptor beta chains drawn from one sample of a study of blood T cell repertoires in COVID-19. Sequencing was performed with immunoSEQ multiplex PCR; in TCRdb, only in-frame clones are kept and a portion is missing. The table has 200,000 to 250,000 clones, 80% seen once; the top ten hold over 10%. The sample consisted of peripheral blood. The receptors shown here come from a human donor in a cohort sampled during active COVID-19. The CDR3 runs from the conserved cysteine through the conserved F or W. The D gene is left open where the match is weak. Rows may omit the clone size; those that give it use once, few, many or a size class.

D gene: TRBD1
V gene: TRBV27
CDR3 length: 14
J gene: TRBJ2-7
clone size: NA
CDR3 protein: CASSPYPTGGEQYF
CDR3 DNA: TGTGCCAGCAGTCCATACCCCACAGGGGGCGAGCAGTACTTC

D gene: NA
V gene: TRBV24-1
CDR3 length: 13
J gene: TRBJ1-2
clone size: NA
CDR3 protein: CATRSATNYGYTF
CDR3 DNA: TGTGCCACCCGCAGTGCAACTAACTATGGCTACACCTTC

D gene: NA
V gene: TRBV5-1
CDR3 length: 14
J gene: TRBJ1-1
clone size: NA
CDR3 protein: CASSFNPPGAEAFF
CDR3 DNA: TGCGCCAGCAGCTTCAACCCCCCAGGGGCTGAAGCTTTCTTT

D gene: NA
V gene: TRBV7-6
CDR3 length: 13
J gene: TRBJ2-3
clone size: NA
CDR3 protein: CASSLILSDTQYF
CDR3 DNA: TGTGCCAGCAGCTTAATACTCTCGGATACGCAGTATTTT

D gene: TRBD1
V gene: TRBV6-5
CDR3 length: 13
J gene: TRBJ2-7
clone size: NA
CDR3 protein: CASRPWTGNEQYF
CDR3 DNA: TGTGCCAGCAGACCCTGGACAGGGAACGAGCAGTACTTC

D gene: NA
V gene: TRBV10-3
CDR3 length: 14
J gene: TRBJ2-2
clone size: NA
CDR3 protein: CAIKPPGNTGELFF
CDR3 DNA: TGTGCCATCAAACCCCCCGGGAACACCGGGGAGCTGTTTTTT

D gene: TRBD1
V gene: TRBV5-1
CDR3 length: 16
J gene: TRBJ2-3
clone size: NA
CDR3 protein: CASSLTGEGGTDTQYF
CDR3 DNA: TGCGCCAGCAGCTTAACAGGGGAAGGGGGCACAGATACGCAGTATTTT

D gene: TRBD2
V gene: TRBV5-8
CDR3 length: 14
J gene: TRBJ2-1
clone size: few
CDR3 protein: CASGPLAGGNEQFF
CDR3 DNA: TGTGCCAGCGGCCCCCTAGCGGGAGGCAATGAGCAGTTCTTC

D gene: TRBD2
V gene: TRBV5-1
CDR3 length: 17
J gene: TRBJ2-5
clone size: NA
CDR3 protein: CASSPGLSGGAGETQYF
CDR3 DNA: TGCGCCAGCAGCCCTGGGCTTAGCGGGGGGGCCGGAGAGACCCAGTACTTC

D gene: NA
V gene: TRBV6-1
CDR3 length: 14
J gene: TRBJ1-3
clone size: once
CDR3 protein: CASSDDRTGNTIYF
CDR3 DNA: TGTGCCAGCAGTGATGACAGAACTGGAAACACCATATATTTT

D gene: TRBD1
V gene: TRBV5-1
CDR3 length: 16
J gene: TRBJ1-1
clone size: NA
CDR3 protein: CASSLADRALLTEAFF
CDR3 DNA: TGCGCCAGCAGCTTGGCCGACAGGGCTTTATTGACTGAAGCTTTCTTT

D gene: TRBD2
V gene: TRBV28
CDR3 length: 15
J gene: TRBJ2-5
clone size: few
CDR3 protein: CASSSLLAGEETQYF
CDR3 DNA: TGTGCCAGCAGTTCCTTACTGGCGGGGGAAGAGACCCAGTACTTC

D gene: TRBD2
V gene: TRBV28
CDR3 length: 16
J gene: TRBJ2-2
clone size: NA
CDR3 protein: CASSFSTSGKSGELFF
CDR3 DNA: TGTGCCAGCAGTTTCTCCACTAGCGGGAAGTCCGGGGAGCTGTTTTTT

D gene: NA
V gene: TRBV30
CDR3 length: 13
J gene: TRBJ1-1
clone size: NA
CDR3 protein: CAWSVRGSTEAFF
CDR3 DNA: TGTGCCTGGAGTGTACGGGGTAGCACTGAAGCTTTCTTT

D gene: TRBD1
V gene: TRBV6-1
CDR3 length: 14
J gene: TRBJ1-4
clone size: NA
CDR3 protein: CASSEGDRVEKLFF
CDR3 DNA: TGTGCCAGCAGTGAAGGGGACAGGGTTGAAAAACTGTTTTTT

D gene: TRBD1
V gene: TRBV6-2/TRBV6-3
CDR3 length: 15
J gene: TRBJ2-7
clone size: many
CDR3 protein: CASSYFRDSSYEQYF
CDR3 DNA: TGTGCCAGCAGTTACTTTAGGGACAGCTCCTACGAGCAGTACTTC

D gene: NA
V gene: TRBV19
CDR3 length: 13
J gene: TRBJ2-1
clone size: few
CDR3 protein: CASSPRGYNEQFF
CDR3 DNA: TGTGCCAGTAGTCCCCGGGGATACAATGAGCAGTTCTTC

D gene: NA
V gene: TRBV10-3
CDR3 length: 16
J gene: TRBJ2-2
clone size: few
CDR3 protein: CAISESGTPNTGELFF
CDR3 DNA: TGTGCCATCAGTGAGTCCGGGACACCGAACACCGGGGAGCTGTTTTTT

D gene: NA
V gene: TRBV7-9
CDR3 length: 13
J gene: TRBJ1-1
clone size: NA
CDR3 protein: CASSSRSDIKAFF
CDR3 DNA: TGTGCCAGCAGCTCGCGGTCGGACATTAAAGCTTTCTTT

D gene: TRBD2
V gene: TRBV27
CDR3 length: 14
J gene: TRBJ2-5
clone size: NA
CDR3 protein: CASRSSGRGETQYF
CDR3 DNA: TGTGCCAGCAGGTCTAGCGGGAGGGGAGAGACCCAGTACTTC

D gene: NA
V gene: TRBV6-2/TRBV6-3
CDR3 length: 15
J gene: TRBJ1-5
clone size: few
CDR3 protein: CASSVRGYSNQPQHF
CDR3 DNA: TGTGCCAGCAGTGTCAGGGGTTATAGCAATCAGCCCCAGCATTTT

D gene: TRBD1
V gene: TRBV2
CDR3 length: 14
J gene: TRBJ1-4
clone size: NA
CDR3 protein: CASRAGGGIEKLFF
CDR3 DNA: TGTGCCAGCAGGGCAGGGGGCGGAATTGAAAAACTGTTTTTT

D gene: TRBD1
V gene: TRBV5-1
CDR3 length: 17
J gene: TRBJ2-7
clone size: NA
CDR3 protein: CASSSQPHRDRGAEQYF
CDR3 DNA: TGCGCCAGCAGCTCTCAACCCCACCGGGACAGGGGGGCCGAGCAGTACTTC

D gene: TRBD2
V gene: TRBV6-5
CDR3 length: 15
J gene: TRBJ2-3
clone size: NA
CDR3 protein: CASSYSGGSTDTQYF
CDR3 DNA: TGTGCCAGCAGTTATAGCGGGGGCAGCACAGATACGCAGTATTTT

D gene: NA
V gene: TRBV28
CDR3 length: 15
J gene: TRBJ1-1
clone size: NA
CDR3 protein: CASRNGQLMNTEAFF
CDR3 DNA: TGTGCCAGCAGAAATGGACAGTTGATGAACACTGAAGCTTTCTTT

D gene: NA
V gene: TRBV3-1/TRBV3-2
CDR3 length: 15
J gene: TRBJ1-3
clone size: NA
CDR3 protein: CASSPIASLGDTIYF
CDR3 DNA: TGTGCCAGCAGCCCTATCGCTTCACTCGGGGACACCATATATTTT

D gene: TRBD2
V gene: TRBV20-1
CDR3 length: 19
J gene: TRBJ2-1
clone size: NA
CDR3 protein: CSASGGGSLLAGKLYEQFF
CDR3 DNA: TGCAGTGCTAGTGGGGGTGGCTCGTTACTAGCGGGAAAATTATATGAGCAGTTCTTC

D gene: NA
V gene: TRBV11-2
CDR3 length: 14
J gene: TRBJ1-6
clone size: NA
CDR3 protein: CASSLDRANSPLHF
CDR3 DNA: TGTGCCAGCAGCTTAGACAGGGCGAACTCACCCCTCCACTTT

D gene: NA
V gene: TRBV6-5
CDR3 length: 16
J gene: TRBJ1-5
clone size: NA
CDR3 protein: CASSYPRTEANQPQHF
CDR3 DNA: TGTGCCAGCAGTTATCCTCGGACAGAAGCCAATCAGCCCCAGCATTTT

D gene: TRBD1
V gene: TRBV6-5
CDR3 length: 15
J gene: TRBJ1-6
clone size: NA
CDR3 protein: CASSYAYRGDSPLHF
CDR3 DNA: TGTGCCAGCAGTTACGCGTACAGGGGCGATTCACCCCTCCACTTT

D gene: NA
V gene: TRBV7-2
CDR3 length: 15
J gene: TRBJ2-1
clone size: NA
CDR3 protein: CASSPGPSRYNEQFF
CDR3 DNA: TGTGCCAGCAGCCCCGGGCCTAGCCGTTACAATGAGCAGTTCTTC

D gene: TRBD1
V gene: TRBV6-5
CDR3 length: 14
J gene: TRBJ1-4
clone size: once
CDR3 protein: CASSRTGFMEKLFF
CDR3 DNA: TGTGCCAGCAGCAGGACAGGGTTTATGGAAAAACTGTTTTTT

D gene: NA
V gene: TRBV15
CDR3 length: 16
J gene: TRBJ1-3
clone size: NA
CDR3 protein: CATSPIGRGSGNTIYF
CDR3 DNA: TGTGCCACCAGCCCGATAGGAAGGGGCTCTGGAAACACCATATATTTT

D gene: TRBD2
V gene: TRBV7-2
CDR3 length: 15
J gene: TRBJ2-3
clone size: once
CDR3 protein: CASSAPGLGTDTQYF
CDR3 DNA: TGTGCCAGCAGCGCACCGGGACTAGGCACAGATACGCAGTATTTT

D gene: NA
V gene: TRBV28
CDR3 length: 14
J gene: TRBJ1-2
clone size: NA
CDR3 protein: CASSLLALNYGYTF
CDR3 DNA: TGTGCCAGCAGTTTATTGGCCCTTAACTATGGCTACACCTTC

D gene: TRBD2
V gene: TRBV18
CDR3 length: 16
J gene: TRBJ2-7
clone size: once
CDR3 protein: CASSPPQRGPSYEQYF
CDR3 DNA: TGTGCCAGCTCACCACCCCAGCGGGGGCCTTCCTACGAGCAGTACTTC

D gene: TRBD2
V gene: TRBV6-5
CDR3 length: 15
J gene: TRBJ2-3
clone size: NA
CDR3 protein: CASSYSGLGLDTQYF
CDR3 DNA: TGTGCCAGCAGTTACTCGGGACTAGGATTAGATACGCAGTATTTT

D gene: TRBD1
V gene: TRBV19
CDR3 length: 14
J gene: TRBJ1-1
clone size: many
CDR3 protein: CATLRTGVYTEAFF
CDR3 DNA: TGTGCCACCCTAAGGACAGGCGTCTACACTGAAGCTTTCTTT

D gene: TRBD1
V gene: TRBV19
CDR3 length: 16
J gene: TRBJ1-4
clone size: NA
CDR3 protein: CASTPLRTGGGEKLFF
CDR3 DNA: TGTGCCAGTACCCCCCTCCGGACAGGGGGCGGTGAAAAACTGTTTTTT

D gene: NA
V gene: TRBV19
CDR3 length: 13
J gene: TRBJ1-1
clone size: NA
CDR3 protein: CASRVGANTEAFF
CDR3 DNA: TGTGCCAGTAGGGTAGGGGCGAACACTGAAGCTTTCTTT

D gene: TRBD2
V gene: TRBV9
CDR3 length: 16
J gene: TRBJ2-7
clone size: NA
CDR3 protein: CASSPRTSGFFYEQYF
CDR3 DNA: TGTGCCAGCAGCCCCCGTACTAGCGGATTTTTCTACGAGCAGTACTTC

D gene: TRBD2
V gene: TRBV3-1/TRBV3-2
CDR3 length: 17
J gene: TRBJ2-2
clone size: NA
CDR3 protein: CASSQGTSGGHTGELFF
CDR3 DNA: TGTGCCAGCAGCCAAGGGACTAGCGGGGGGCACACCGGGGAGCTGTTTTTT

D gene: NA
V gene: TRBV29-1
CDR3 length: 13
J gene: TRBJ2-7
clone size: few
CDR3 protein: CSVGVGASYEQYF
CDR3 DNA: TGCAGCGTTGGTGTGGGGGCCTCCTACGAGCAGTACTTC

D gene: TRBD1
V gene: TRBV29-1
CDR3 length: 14
J gene: TRBJ1-2
clone size: NA
CDR3 protein: CSGSGTGGSGGYTF
CDR3 DNA: TGCAGCGGTTCCGGGACAGGGGGCTCAGGCGGCTACACCTTC

D gene: TRBD1
V gene: TRBV10-3
CDR3 length: 16
J gene: TRBJ1-4
clone size: NA
CDR3 protein: CAISPSQGRGHEKLFF
CDR3 DNA: TGTGCCATCAGTCCCTCCCAAGGCAGGGGGCATGAAAAACTGTTTTTT

D gene: NA
V gene: TRBV2
CDR3 length: 13
J gene: TRBJ1-3
clone size: few
CDR3 protein: CASAGTAGNTIYF
CDR3 DNA: TGTGCCAGCGCGGGGACGGCTGGAAACACCATATATTTT

D gene: NA
V gene: TRBV5-4
CDR3 length: 15
J gene: TRBJ1-4
clone size: NA
CDR3 protein: CASSLDGATNEKLFF
CDR3 DNA: TGTGCCAGCAGCCTGGACGGTGCAACTAATGAAAAACTGTTTTTT

D gene: NA
V gene: TRBV6-5
CDR3 length: 15
J gene: TRBJ1-1
clone size: NA
CDR3 protein: CASAGGGAMNTEAFF
CDR3 DNA: TGTGCCAGCGCGGGGGGGGGCGCGATGAACACTGAAGCTTTCTTT

D gene: NA
V gene: TRBV29-1
CDR3 length: 15
J gene: TRBJ2-3
clone size: NA
CDR3 protein: CSVSPAAKSTDTQYF
CDR3 DNA: TGCAGCGTTTCCCCAGCGGCCAAAAGCACAGATACGCAGTATTTT

D gene: TRBD1
V gene: TRBV4-1
CDR3 length: 16
J gene: TRBJ2-7
clone size: NA
CDR3 protein: CASSQDRRDRDYEQYF
CDR3 DNA: TGCGCCAGCAGCCAAGACAGGAGGGACAGGGACTACGAGCAGTACTTC

D gene: TRBD1
V gene: TRBV28
CDR3 length: 14
J gene: TRBJ2-5
clone size: NA
CDR3 protein: CASSSPATGETQYF
CDR3 DNA: TGTGCCAGCAGTTCGCCCGCGACAGGGGAGACCCAGTACTTC

D gene: NA
V gene: TRBV2
CDR3 length: 14
J gene: TRBJ2-7
clone size: NA
CDR3 protein: CASSPDTVPDEQYF
CDR3 DNA: TGTGCCAGCAGCCCCGACACGGTCCCCGACGAGCAGTACTTC

D gene: NA
V gene: TRBV28
CDR3 length: 15
J gene: TRBJ1-4
clone size: few
CDR3 protein: CASSRPRGDGEKLFF
CDR3 DNA: TGTGCCAGCAGTCGCCCCCGGGGGGACGGTGAAAAACTGTTTTTT

D gene: NA
V gene: TRBV29-1
CDR3 length: 13
J gene: TRBJ1-6
clone size: NA
CDR3 protein: CSAQSGARSPLHF
CDR3 DNA: TGCAGCGCACAAAGCGGGGCTCGATCACCCCTCCACTTT